These 3 T cell receptor beta chains were all obtained from the same sample, sequenced in a study of cytomegalovirus exposure and HLA in healthy donors. A multiplex PCR was run with 60 Vbeta primers and 13 Jbeta primers. Data came from immunoSEQ multiplex PCR; TCRdb stores just in-frame clones and leaves some out. The sample includes around 150,000 clones, about 60% of them seen just once. The material sequenced was PBMCs. Every receptor here comes from a woman in her fifties or sixties in good health and CMV-seropositive.

In its sample, this clone was seen a few times. V gene TRBV19 combines with J gene TRBJ2-1, with a tentative D call TRBD2 (7 bases). Germline V gives CDR1 LNHDA, CDR2 SQIVND (reference sequence). CDR3 length equals 17 residues. With 5 bases removed from V and 8 bases from J, the gap between germline ends came to 25 bases. Here the CDR3 reads CASSPSPRARGGDEQFF. The CDR3 region has the DNA TGTGCCAGTAGTCCGAGTCCCCGGGCCAGGGGAGGGGATGAGCAGTTCTTC.

This clone was recorded once. The CDR3 here is CASSLSQNSNTEAFF. The DNA for the CDR3 is TGTGCCAGCAGTTTATCCCAGAATTCGAACACTGAAGCTTTCTTT. The rearrangement uses TRBV28 and TRBJ1-1; no definite D call. Between the trimmed V and J ends, which lost 1 base and 1 base, there was a span of 10 bases. The CDR3 spans 15 residues. In germline, CDR1 is MDHEN, CDR2 SYDVKM. Looking up the rest from reference TRBV28 and TRBJ1-1 gives the full variable domain: DVKVTQSSRYLVKRTGEKVFLECVQDMDHENMFWYRQDPGLGLRLIYFSYDVKMKEKGDIPEGYSVSREKKERFSLILESASTNQTSMYLCASSLSQNSNTEAFFGQGTRLTVV.

The V gene is TRBV7-6, the J gene TRBJ2-7; 9 bases agree with TRBD1. V dropped 5 bases and J dropped 5; count of bases not matched to a gene: 7. The length of the CDR3 is 14 residues. Germline values: CDR1 SGHVS, CDR2 FNYEAQ. CDR3 sequence (DNA): TGTGCCAGCAGCCCAGGACAGGGGCCCCACGAGCAGTACTTC. This sequence encodes CASSPGQGPHEQYF.